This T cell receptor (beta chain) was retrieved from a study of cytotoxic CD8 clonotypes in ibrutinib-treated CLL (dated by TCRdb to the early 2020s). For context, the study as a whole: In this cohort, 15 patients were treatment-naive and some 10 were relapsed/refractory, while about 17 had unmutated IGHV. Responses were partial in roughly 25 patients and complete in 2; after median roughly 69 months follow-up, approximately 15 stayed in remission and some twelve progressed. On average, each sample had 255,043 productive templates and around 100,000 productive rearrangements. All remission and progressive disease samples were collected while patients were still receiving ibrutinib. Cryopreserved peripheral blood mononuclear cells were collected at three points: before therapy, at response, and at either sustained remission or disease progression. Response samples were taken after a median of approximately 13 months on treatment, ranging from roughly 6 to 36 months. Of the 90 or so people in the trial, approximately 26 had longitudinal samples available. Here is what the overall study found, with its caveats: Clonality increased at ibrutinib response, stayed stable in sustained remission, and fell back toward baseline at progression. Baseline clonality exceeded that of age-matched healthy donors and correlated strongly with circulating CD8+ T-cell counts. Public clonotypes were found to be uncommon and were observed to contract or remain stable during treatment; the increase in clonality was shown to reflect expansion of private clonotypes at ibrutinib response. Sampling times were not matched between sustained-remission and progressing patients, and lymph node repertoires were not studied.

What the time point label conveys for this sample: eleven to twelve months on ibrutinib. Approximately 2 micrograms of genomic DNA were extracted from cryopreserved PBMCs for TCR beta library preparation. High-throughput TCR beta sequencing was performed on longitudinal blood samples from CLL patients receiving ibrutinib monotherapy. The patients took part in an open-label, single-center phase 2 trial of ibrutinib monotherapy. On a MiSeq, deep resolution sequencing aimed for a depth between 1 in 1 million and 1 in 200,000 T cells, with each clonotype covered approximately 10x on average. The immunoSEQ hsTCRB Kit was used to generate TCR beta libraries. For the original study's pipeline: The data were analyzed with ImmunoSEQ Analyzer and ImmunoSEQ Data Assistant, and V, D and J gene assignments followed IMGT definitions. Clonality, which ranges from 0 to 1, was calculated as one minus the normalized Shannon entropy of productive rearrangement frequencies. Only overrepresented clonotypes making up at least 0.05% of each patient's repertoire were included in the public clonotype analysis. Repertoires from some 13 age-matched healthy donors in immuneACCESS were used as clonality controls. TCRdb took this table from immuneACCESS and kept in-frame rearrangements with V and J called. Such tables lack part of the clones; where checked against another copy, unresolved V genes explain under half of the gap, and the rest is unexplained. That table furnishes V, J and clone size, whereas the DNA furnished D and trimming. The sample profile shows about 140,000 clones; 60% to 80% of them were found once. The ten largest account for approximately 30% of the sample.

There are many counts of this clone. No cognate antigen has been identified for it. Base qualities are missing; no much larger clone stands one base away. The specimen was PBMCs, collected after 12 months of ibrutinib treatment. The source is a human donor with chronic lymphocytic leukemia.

The bases read TGCGCCAGCAGCTCCGGGACAGGGGAGGGCTACACCTTC. This sequence encodes CASSSGTGEGYTF. The V and J genes are TRBV5-1 and TRBJ1-2; TRBD1 aligns with 10 central bases. As encoded in the germline V gene, CDR1 is SGHRS while CDR2 is YFSETQ. Measured from the cysteine to the phenylalanine, the CDR3 is 13 residues long. Only CDR3 DNA remains: 39 bases, in frame from the first base. Trimming leaves V shorter by 3 bases and J shorter by 8 bases, with the junction holding 4 bases beyond the gene matches.